The source of this T cell receptor (beta chain) is a study of T cells expressing NK-cell markers. At the level of the study: Each TCR beta repertoire originated in sorted T cells that were CD3+CD56+NKG2C+, CD3+CD56+NKG2C- or CD3+CD56-NKG2C+. Seven HCMV-seropositive donors and one seronegative donor made up the eight sequenced donors.

Scientists made TCR beta cDNA using 5'RACE template switching with UMIs. TCRdb reprocessed the 5' RACE reads, keeping one entry per CDR3 protein, no DNA. The sample totals 500,000 or so distinct CDR3 sequences. Germline V gene lookup returns CDR1 MNHEY and CDR2 SVGAGI. CDR3 size: 16 residues. In regard to this clonotype: Its antigen is still unknown.

Study-level results: The CD3+CD56-NKG2C+ fraction of several donors was likewise dominated by these clonotypes.

Sequences were obtained from blood T cells: a sorted CD56 or NKG2C T cell subset, CD4+ or CD8+ T cells, or bulk PBMC T cells (not recorded which). This chain connects TRBV6-5 to TRBJ1-5. The receptor was derived from a man aged 18-30 years in good health. Here the CDR3 reads CASSPNGVRNNQPQHF.